A selection of T cell receptor beta chains follows, all from one sample in a study of human thymus T cells. TCRdb's table, derived via immunoSEQ multiplex PCR, lists solely in-frame clones and lacks some. The sample comprises about 130,000 clones, around 95% of which are singletons, and around 0.025% rests with the top ten. The specimen was thymus tissue. The receptors were gathered from a boy less than two years old with a congenital heart defect but otherwise immunologically healthy. Each CDR3 is given with its conserved first and last residue. A D gene is named only where the DNA matches it firmly. Rows may omit the clone size; those that give it use once, few, many or a size class.

d_gene	v_gene	j_gene	abundance	len	CDR3nt	CDR3aa
TRBD2	TRBV19	TRBJ2-1	NA	16	TGTGCCAGTAGTATTAATAGGCGGGGGATGTACAATGAGCAGTTCTTC	CASSINRRGMYNEQFF
TRBD1	TRBV13	TRBJ1-2	NA	19	TGTGCCAGCAGCTTAAGACGTCGACCCGACAGGGACCCTAACTATGGCTACACCTTC	CASSLRRRPDRDPNYGYTF
NA	TRBV11-2	TRBJ1-6	NA	13	TGTGCCAGCAGCCCGCTGCCCGTTTCACCCCTCCACTTT	CASSPLPVSPLHF
NA	TRBV5-5	TRBJ1-2	NA	15	TGTGCCAGCAGCTTGGCCCCACAAACGGGGATCGGCTACACCTTC	CASSLAPQTGIGYTF
NA	TRBV2	TRBJ1-2	few	13	TGTGCCAGCACAGGGGTCCGGAACTATGGCTACACCTTC	CASTGVRNYGYTF
NA	TRBV28	TRBJ2-3	NA	15	TGTGCCAGCACCGAACACCGGACGGGCACAGATACGCAGTATTTT	CASTEHRTGTDTQYF
TRBD1	TRBV30	TRBJ1-1	few	15	TGTGCCTGGACCGAACCGGGACAGGGGAACACTGAAGCTTTCTTT	CAWTEPGQGNTEAFF
NA	TRBV11-2	TRBJ2-7	NA	13	TGTGCCAGCAGCTTAGCACAGTTCTACGAGCAGTACTTC	CASSLAQFYEQYF
NA	TRBV28	TRBJ2-7	NA	12	TGTGCCAGCAGTAACAGGGAGGCCGAGCAGTACTTC	CASSNREAEQYF
NA	TRBV7-3	TRBJ2-6	NA	18	TGTGCCAGCAGCCCGGGGGACCAGGGTCCCTCTGGGGCCAACGTCCTGACTTTC	CASSPGDQGPSGANVLTF
NA	TRBV27	TRBJ2-2	NA	13	TGTGCCAGCAGTTTACGGCCTGCCGGGGAGCTGTTTTTT	CASSLRPAGELFF
NA	TRBV5-4	TRBJ1-3	NA	13	TGTGCCAGCAGCTTGGGGGGTGGAAACACCATATATTTT	CASSLGGGNTIYF
NA	TRBV5-1	TRBJ2-1	NA	13	TGCGCCAGCAGGGATTATCCTGGGAATGAGCAGTTCTTC	CASRDYPGNEQFF
NA	TRBV4-3	TRBJ2-2	NA	17	TGCGCCAGCAGCCAATGGAGTCGGGCCTTGAACACCGGGGAGCTGTTTTTT	CASSQWSRALNTGELFF
NA	TRBV27	TRBJ2-2	NA	13	TGTGCCAGTTTATCGGGGATGACCGGGGAGCTGTTTTTT	CASLSGMTGELFF
TRBD1	TRBV6-1	TRBJ2-3	NA	16	TGTGCCAGCAGTGTGGGGACAGGGAGGCACACAGATACGCAGTATTTT	CASSVGTGRHTDTQYF
NA	TRBV4-3	TRBJ2-5	NA	15	TGCGCCAGCAGCCAGGATCAGGGACTCCAAGAGACCCAGTACTTC	CASSQDQGLQETQYF